This TCR beta chain was documented in a study of cytomegalovirus exposure and HLA in healthy donors (dated by TCRdb to the late 2010s). Broadly, across the study: In an earlier analysis of approximately 640 of the donors, 250 to 300 Gb of sequence data and 117 million unique TCR beta sequences from 180 million or so T cells were reported. HLA typing included class I and class II loci at four-digit resolution. The genetic ancestry cluster associated with self-reported Caucasian donors included roughly 84% of the roughly 400 genotyped donors. In a later analysis, previously published TCR beta repertoires from 550 to 700 donors were re-analyzed and high-resolution HLA genotyping was added so that TCR occurrence patterns could be studied. High-throughput TCR immunosequencing, statistical association of individual TCRs with disease status, and machine learning were combined to predict cytomegalovirus infection status. Among about 400 genotyped donors of the cohort, an average of approximately 240,000 unique TCR beta nucleotide sequences was sequenced per donor, of which roughly 17% were non-productive. In addition to the first cohort of roughly 700 subjects, a separate validation cohort of 120 different subjects was used. Rather than using new phenotypic data, the later analysis identified candidate immune exposures from TCR beta sequences and from how often those sequences occurred across donors. The study aimed to test whether signatures of past pathogen exposure could be identified by cataloging public T cell receptors. Every repertoire in the discovery cohort had been generated on one and the same sequencing platform. In an earlier analysis of roughly 580 of the donors, high-throughput TCR beta sequencing was used to judge whether each TCR beta V gene segment behaved as functional or pseudogenic. Five DR-DQ haplotypes were treated as single units for association and clustering because of strong linkage in the cohort. Alongside the repertoire data, information on donor age, sex, ethnicity and CMV serostatus was compiled. In a later genetic analysis, genome-wide SNP genotypes for about 65% of the roughly 670 donors were used, and that subset was treated as a discovery cohort. Typing coverage differed by locus: A, B, C, DRB1 and DQB1 were typed in about 620-640 donors, DQA1 in roughly 510, DPA1 in 600 to 610, and DPB1 in roughly 470. The T cell repertoires of 666 subjects were profiled by immunosequencing and related to cytomegalovirus serostatus. Around 330 gigabases of sequencing data and roughly 81 million unique TCR sequences made up an early release that covered fewer than 650 HLA-typed donors.

The cohort comprised around 690 healthy bone marrow donors. All cohort members were sampled while nominally healthy, although unrecorded immune exposures were likely present. The donor tested CMV seropositive and was one of the 289 seropositive cohort members. Each donor provided a peripheral blood sample, and peripheral blood mononuclear cells were used for TCR beta sequencing. The Qiagen DNeasy Blood Extraction Kit was used to extract genomic DNA from the blood cell samples. The germline V gene supplies CDR1 SGHTA and CDR2 FQGTGA. From its cysteine to its phenylalanine, the CDR3 spans 13 amino acids. Only the CDR3 region is kept as DNA, spanning 39 bases read in frame from base 1. Comments on this clone: This receptor's antigen is unknown. The sample holds no much larger clone one base away, and base qualities are not on file.

Library generation was performed with the immunoSEQ multiplex PCR assay. A mixture of 60 forward primers for TCR Vbeta segments and 13 reverse primers for TCR Jbeta segments was used in the multiplex PCR. Amplification of the CDR3 region of rearranged TCR beta genes was performed with a multiplex PCR assay on genomic DNA. On the Illumina HiSeq System, the amplified TCR beta libraries were sequenced as 87-base-pair reads. In the source study's methods: A later analysis counted approximately 84 million unique TCR beta chains across the 650 to 800 repertoires, and about 10 million of these chains were shared by at least two donors. To remove PCR and sequencing errors, raw reads were error-corrected and collapsed into unique sequences using a nearest-neighbor algorithm that merged closely related sequences. V, D and J gene segments were assigned by aligning CDR3 sequences to IMGT reference sequences. For a sequence to be retained, a match of at least six nucleotides to both a V gene segment and a J gene segment was required. A rearrangement was called productive if the CDR3 had no stop codons and remained in frame with V and J, and every other rearrangement was called non-productive. Following IMGT convention, CDR3 was defined as the stretch from the second conserved V-encoded cysteine up to the conserved J-encoded phenylalanine. Sequences without an unambiguous match to a single V gene segment were excluded from the earlier analysis of 450 to 650 of the donors. In an earlier analysis of a few hundred of the donors, a V segment was called functional when productive rearrangements were above 56.7%, and segregating when the standard deviation between donors exceeded 5%. To diagnose cytomegalovirus status from the catalog of TCR beta chain sequences, a statistical classification framework was built. A later analysis assigned V and J genes by comparing TCR nucleotide sequences with IMGT/GENE-DB human TR gene sequences. The TCRdist pipeline was used in a later analysis to assign CDR3 sequences and most-parsimonious VDJ recombination scenarios. In a later analysis, every TCR beta chain was defined by the combination of its CDR3 amino acid sequence and its V-gene family, and reads without a unique V-gene family were dropped. To address suspected cross-contamination and a sequencing artifact, a later analysis removed 550 to 750 highly shared, low-generation-probability nucleotide sequences. In a later analysis, a clonal expansion index for each public chain was calculated from normalized within-repertoire ranks of inferred template counts. In a later analysis, generation probabilities were computed with a VDJ recombination model fitted to out-of-frame rearrangements, and the resulting probabilities were checked against IGoR. In a later analysis, hypergeometric tests were used to score TCR-TCR, TCR-HLA and TCR-CMV co-occurrence, with a repertoire-size bias correction applied to TCR pairs. A later analysis estimated false discovery rates by permuting HLA or CMV assignments 20 times. In a later analysis, co-occurring TCRs were grouped with DBSCAN, and TCRdist sequence similarity was added when clustering was performed within HLA-allele-positive subsets. Co-occurrence clustering excluded repertoires with fewer than 30,000 or more than 120,000 public chains, plus five with anomalous nucleotide sharing. TCRdb carries this immuneACCESS record with in-frame sequences only. Its versions omit some clonotypes, under half of them owing to an unresolved V gene in the studies checked, with the rest unexplained. V and J calls and clone size are those listed in that table; D and trimming were worked out from the DNA. The sample table shows approximately 120,000 clones, and roughly 74% are seen once. 4% to 4.5% of the sample is taken by the ten largest.

What the work shows at the level of the full study, not this receptor alone: A few of the identified cytomegalovirus-associated TCR beta chains were confirmed in vitro to be specific for cytomegalovirus antigens. The only immune exposure information available for the cohort was CMV serostatus. In a later genetic analysis, a missense DCLRE1C variant was associated with V-gene and J-gene trimming of TCR beta chains, and the association was replicated in an independent cohort. Broadly in line with IMGT annotations, most TCR beta V segments showed up in productive rearrangements about 87% or about 30% of the time in an earlier analysis of approximately 600 of the donors. Strong co-occurrence of HLA alleles, especially DR and DQ, made assigning TCR associations to individual alleles difficult. Most TCR sequences were observed very rarely across donors, whereas some public TCRs were present in many individuals. The classifier was reported to diagnose cytomegalovirus status with high specificity and sensitivity in both the original and validation cohorts. Most CMV-associated TCR beta chains appeared to be HLA-restricted in a later analysis, and the HLA associations seemed to be driven largely by CMV exposure. HLA typing was unavailable for some donors at each locus, so association tests used only the typed subset. According to a later analysis, parvovirus B19, influenza, CMV and Epstein-Barr virus appeared linked to several top co-occurrence clusters. The presence/absence analyses assumed that sequencing depth was roughly uniform across donors, and that assumption may not be true. A further reported finding was that TCR beta sequences accurately predicted the HLA-A and HLA-B alleles for most subjects in the first cohort. In a later analysis, the rate of TCR association differed among HLA loci, with DRB1 alleles having the most associated TCRs and HLA-C alleles having the fewest. In a later analysis, HLA-associated TCR beta chains showed more clonal expansion and lower generation probabilities than non-associated chains that were equally common. In the study, approximately 150 TCR beta chains were listed as associated with cytomegalovirus. A cluster of highly shared sequence variants was judged likely to represent a technical artifact of the sequencing pipeline. Some IMGT-functional V segments, including TRBV6-2 and TRBV6-3, could not be told apart with the 87-base-pair reads, so those segments were excluded. According to a later genetic analysis, donors in an Asian-associated ancestry cluster had fewer N-insertions in productive TCRs than the roughly 670-donor mean. A later analysis associated around 16,000 TCR beta sequences with specific HLA alleles at a false discovery rate of 0.05. According to the authors, the approach could potentially be generalized to other disease states and immunological phenotypes. Linkage disequilibrium might explain the correlated functional status among segregating V segments, but an unknown experimental factor could not be ruled out. Only TCR beta chains were sequenced in this cohort, and the absence of alpha or paired-chain data limited detectable features. Because counts were too low, some 16 rarely observed V segments, including chromosome 9 orphons, were excluded from the earlier analysis of about 500 of the donors.

The chain is assembled from TRBV7-3 and TRBJ2-5, with 7 bases in between that match TRBD1. With the DNA end fitting TRBJ2-7 better, the J assignment may be wrong. The specimen sequenced was PBMCs. The TCR was taken from a woman in her forties or fifties in good health and CMV-seropositive. The CDR3 amino acid sequence is: CASSFDRESEQYF. DNA sequence: TGTGCCAGCAGCTTCGACAGGGAGTCCGAGCAGTACTTC.